Presented here are 17 T cell receptor beta chains from one specimen sequenced in a study of cytomegalovirus exposure and HLA in healthy donors. With 60 Vbeta and 13 Jbeta primers, the PCR was carried out. Libraries were prepared by immunoSEQ multiplex PCR; TCRdb keeps only in-frame clonotypes and omits some of them. The sample totals 85,000 or so clones. The sample consisted of PBMCs. These receptor sequences come from a woman aged 30 to 39 in good health and CMV-seronegative.

V and J are TRBV7-9 and TRBJ2-7; 11 nucleotides match TRBD2. Germline V CDR1 and CDR2: SEHNR, FQNEAQ (reference sequence). J lost 6 bases, V lost 5 bases, and 6 bases had no gene match. The CDR3 runs 14 residues. CDR3 in amino acids: CASSLTSGRREQYF. In DNA form, the CDR3 reads TGTGCCAGCAGCCTTACTAGCGGGAGACGCGAGCAGTACTTC. Supplemented by reference TRBV7-9 and TRBJ2-7, the full variable domain reads DTGVSQNPRHKITKRGQNVTFRCDPISEHNRLYWYRQTLGQGPEFLTYFQNEAQLEKSRLLSDRFSAERPKGSFSTLEIQRTEQGDSAMYLCASSLTSGRREQYFGPGTRLTVT.

The V and J genes are TRBV4-1 and TRBJ1-4, with a tentative D call TRBD1 (5 bases). Trimming removed 0 bases at V and 3 bases at J, with 17 bases between. Germline V gene lookup returns CDR1 MGHRA and CDR2 YSYEKL. CDR3 length equals 18 residues. CDR3 protein: CASSQDRAGRGANEKLFF. The CDR3 nucleotides are TGCGCCAGCAGCCAAGATCGGGCAGGGAGGGGAGCTAATGAAAAACTGTTTTTT.

The gene calls are TRBV7-2 and TRBJ1-2; a possible D gene is TRBD1 (6 bases). The CDR3 is made up of 13 amino acids. The V and J ends lost 3 bases and 4 bases respectively, with 9 bases between them. Germline V gene sequence: CDR1 SGHTA, CDR2 FQGNSA. Written as DNA, the CDR3 is TGTGCCAGCAGCTTTGGACAGTCCTATGGCTACACCTTC. This translates into CASSFGQSYGYTF.

J is TRBJ1-2 and V is TRBV29-1; D not resolved. The CDR3 runs to 14 residues. The V gene's germline CDR1 is SQVTM and CDR2 ANQGSEA. Trimming removed 6 bases at V and 4 bases at J, with 18 bases between. For the CDR3, the DNA is TGCAGCGTCGAAAGTGGGAGCGGAATCTATGGCTACACCTTC. The encoded protein is CSVESGSGIYGYTF.

The gene calls are TRBV6-5 and TRBJ2-7, with TRBD1 matching 10 bases. Germline values: CDR1 MNHEY, CDR2 SVGAGI. The CDR3 spans 14 residues. J gave up 1 base and V 6 bases, and 3 bases lay outside the gene matches. In DNA form, the CDR3 reads TGTGCCAGCAGACCGGGACAGGGGTCCTACGAGCAGTACTTC. Its translation is CASRPGQGSYEQYF.

The CDR3 loop reads CASSFRSAYEQYF. The CDR3 DNA reads as TGTGCCAGCAGCTTTAGGAGCGCCTACGAGCAGTACTTC. The chain combines TRBV5-6 with TRBJ2-7; no reliable D call. The germline V and J ends were trimmed by 2 bases and 2 bases, with 8 bases remaining between them. Germline CDR1 and CDR2: SGHDT and YYEEEE. This CDR3 spans 13 amino acids.

The rearrangement uses TRBV6-5 and TRBJ1-2; TRBD1 might be the D (6 bases). The ends were cut back, 5 bases at V and 4 bases at J, with 17 bases in the middle. The CDR3 is 15 residues long. Germline lookup yields CDR1 MNHEY and CDR2 SVGAGI. For the CDR3, the DNA is TGTGCCAGCAGTGGGGAGGGGGGGCCTCTCTATGGCTACACCTTC. This codes for CASSGEGGPLYGYTF.

The genes are TRBV7-2 and TRBJ2-7, with 7 bases lining up with TRBD1. This CDR3 spans 13 amino acids. V gave up 2 bases and J gave up 2 bases; unmatched junction bases: 0. Germline V CDR1 and CDR2: SGHTA, FQGNSA. The CDR3 region is CASSLTGAYEQYF. The DNA for the CDR3 is TGTGCCAGCAGCTTAACAGGGGCCTACGAGCAGTACTTC.

Regarding this clone: An end of the junction does not agree with germline; a read error may underlie this. The chain is built from TRBV29-1 and TRBJ2-5; 11 bases are shared with TRBD2. Germline V gives CDR1 SQVTM, CDR2 ANQGSEA. The CDR3 extends over 13 amino acids. CDR3 loop: CSVASGRWENQYF. CDR3 DNA: TGCAGCGTAGCTAGCGGGAGGTGGGAGAACCAGTACTTC.

J is TRBJ1-2 and V is TRBV7-9, with a weak D call TRBD1 (5 bases). The germline V gene has CDR1 SEHNR and CDR2 FQNEAQ (reference sequence). CDR3 length: 14 residues. The germline V and J ends were trimmed by 7 bases and 4 bases, with 16 bases remaining between them. The CDR3 nucleotides read TGTGCCAGCACCCTAAAAGGGGAAATCTATGGCTACACCTTC. This sequence encodes CASTLKGEIYGYTF. Full variable domain (missing parts from reference TRBV7-9 and TRBJ1-2): DTGVSQNPRHKITKRGQNVTFRCDPISEHNRLYWYRQTLGQGPEFLTYFQNEAQLEKSRLLSDRFSAERPKGSFSTLEIQRTEQGDSAMYLCASTLKGEIYGYTFGSGTRLTVV.

The V gene is TRBV29-1, the J gene TRBJ2-5, with 7 bases aligning to TRBD1. J gave up 2 bases and V 6 bases, and 6 bases lay outside the gene matches. This CDR3 has 13 residues. Per germline, CDR1 SQVTM and CDR2 ANQGSEA. Written as DNA, the CDR3 is TGCAGCGTCCCCGGACAGGCTCAAGAGACCCAGTACTTC. It encodes CSVPGQAQETQYF. Full variable domain (missing parts from reference TRBV29-1 and TRBJ2-5): SAVISQKPSRDICQRGTSLTIQCQVDSQVTMMFWYRQQPGQSLTLIATANQGSEATYESGFVIDKFPISRPNLTFSTLTVSNMSPEDSSIYLCSVPGQAQETQYFGPGTRLLVL.

The chain employs TRBV30 and TRBJ2-5; 10 bases agree with TRBD2. This CDR3 has 12 amino acids. Germline trimming cut 7 bases from V and 5 bases from J; bases unmatched to any gene: 4. Germline CDR1 and CDR2: GTSNPN and SVGIG (reference sequence). The CDR3 reads CASSGSGETQYF. CDR3 coding DNA: TGTGCCTCTAGCGGGAGCGGTGAGACCCAGTACTTC. Supplemented by reference TRBV30 and TRBJ2-5, the full variable domain reads SQTIHQWPATLVQPVGSPLSLECTVEGTSNPNLYWYRQAAGRGLQLLFYSVGIGQISSEVPQNLSASRPQDRQFILSSKKLLLSDSGFYLCASSGSGETQYFGPGTRLLVL.

V and J are TRBV7-9 and TRBJ1-1, with TRBD1 matching over 7 bases. Germline V gene lookup returns CDR1 SEHNR and CDR2 FQNEAQ (reference sequence). V was clipped by 3 bases and J by 5 bases; unmatched bases: 6. The CDR3 consists of 14 residues. The CDR3 DNA reads TGTGCCAGCAGCTTTTCAGGGGGAGGAACTGAAGCTTTCTTT. Its translation is CASSFSGGGTEAFF.

The rearrangement uses TRBV19 and TRBJ1-1; 7 bases map to TRBD1. The CDR3 extends over 13 amino acids. Germline V CDR1 and CDR2: LNHDA, SQIVND (reference sequence). After removal of 5 bases from V and 5 bases from J, the junction contained 5 bases not matched to a gene. Here the CDR3 DNA reads TGTGCCAGTAGTTCAACACAGGGGACTGAAGCTTTCTTT. Protein product: CASSSTQGTEAFF.

On this clone: One end of the junction varies from germline; a read error may be responsible. Other DNA sequences from this sample encode an identical CDR3 as well. The genes are TRBV28 and TRBJ1-6, with 8 bases fitting TRBD1. The CDR3 runs to 14 residues. Per germline, CDR1 MDHEN and CDR2 SYDVKM. Written as DNA, the CDR3 is TGTGCCAGCAGACGGGGACAGGTTAATTCACCCCTACACTTT. The encoded protein is CASRRGQVNSPLHF.

V is TRBV6-1 and J is TRBJ1-2, with 7 nucleotides matching TRBD1. With V trimmed by 4 bases and J by 2 bases, 4 bases remained unmatched. CDR3 size: 14 residues. Per germline, CDR1 MNHNS and CDR2 SASEGT. CDR3 protein: CASSVEGANYGYTF. DNA of the CDR3: TGTGCCAGCAGTGTGGAGGGGGCGAACTATGGCTACACCTTC.

The chain has TRBV6-5 and TRBJ2-7; tentative D call: TRBD2 (5 bases). This CDR3 spans 15 amino acids. Between the trimmed V and J ends, which lost 4 bases and 2 bases, there was a span of 15 bases. Per the germline V gene, CDR1 is MNHEY and CDR2 is SVGAGI. The CDR3 loop is CASSSPQRPPYEQYF. The CDR3, as DNA: TGTGCCAGCAGTTCCCCTCAGCGGCCTCCCTACGAGCAGTACTTC.